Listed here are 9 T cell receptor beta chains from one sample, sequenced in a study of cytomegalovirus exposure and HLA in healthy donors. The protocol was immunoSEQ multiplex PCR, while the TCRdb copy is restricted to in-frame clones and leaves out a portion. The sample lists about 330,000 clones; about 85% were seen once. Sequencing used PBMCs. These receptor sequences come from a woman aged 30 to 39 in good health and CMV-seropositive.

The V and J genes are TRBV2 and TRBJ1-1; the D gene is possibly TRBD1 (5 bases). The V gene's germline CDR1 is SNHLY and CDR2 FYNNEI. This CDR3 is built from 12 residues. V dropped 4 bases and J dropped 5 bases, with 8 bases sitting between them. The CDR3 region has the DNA TGTGCCAGCAGTGCCGGGGGTACTGAAGCTTTCTTT. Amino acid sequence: CASSAGGTEAFF.

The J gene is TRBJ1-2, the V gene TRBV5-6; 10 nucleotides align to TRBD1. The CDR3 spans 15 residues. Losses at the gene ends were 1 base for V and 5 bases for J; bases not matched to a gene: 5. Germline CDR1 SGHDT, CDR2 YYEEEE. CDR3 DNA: TGTGCCAGCAGCTTGCGACAGGGGGCTAGGTATGGCTACACCTTC. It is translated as CASSLRQGARYGYTF.

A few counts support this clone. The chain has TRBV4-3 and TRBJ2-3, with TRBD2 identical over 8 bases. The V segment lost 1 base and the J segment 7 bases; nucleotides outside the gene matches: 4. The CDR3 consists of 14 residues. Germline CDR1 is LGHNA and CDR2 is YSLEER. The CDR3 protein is CASSQAGGQYTQYF. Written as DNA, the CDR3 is TGCGCCAGCAGCCAAGCGGGGGGGCAGTATACGCAGTATTTT.

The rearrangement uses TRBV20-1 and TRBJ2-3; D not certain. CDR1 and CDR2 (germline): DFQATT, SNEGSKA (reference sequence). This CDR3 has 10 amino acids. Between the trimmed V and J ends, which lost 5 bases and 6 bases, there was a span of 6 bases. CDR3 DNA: TGCAGTGCTCCCGTGGATACGCAGTATTTT. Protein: CSAPVDTQYF.

The CDR3 DNA sequence: TGTGCCACCAGGGAATTCACAGATACGCAGTATTTT. This sequence encodes CATREFTDTQYF. The rearrangement links TRBV15 to TRBJ2-3; D gene unclear. The length of the CDR3 is 12 residues. The germline V gene encodes CDR1 LNHNV and CDR2 YYDKDF (reference sequence). Trimming pared 6 bases from V and 2 bases from J, leaving 6 bases between.

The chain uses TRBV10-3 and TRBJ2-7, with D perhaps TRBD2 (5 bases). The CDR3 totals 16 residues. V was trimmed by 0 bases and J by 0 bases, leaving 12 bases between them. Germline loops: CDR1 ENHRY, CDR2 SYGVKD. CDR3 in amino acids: CAISESAAGSSYEQYF. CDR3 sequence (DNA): TGTGCCATCAGTGAGTCGGCGGCGGGTAGCTCCTACGAGCAGTACTTC.

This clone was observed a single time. The CDR3 sequence: CASSLEGARAYNEQFF. The CDR3 coding sequence is TGTGCCAGCAGCTTAGAGGGTGCGAGGGCCTACAATGAGCAGTTCTTC. The chain carries TRBV13 and TRBJ2-1; maybe TRBD2 (5 bases). The CDR3 spans 16 residues. V lost 1 base, J lost 2 bases, and 12 bases lay in between. The germline CDR1 and CDR2 sequences are PRHDT and FYEKMQ (reference sequence).

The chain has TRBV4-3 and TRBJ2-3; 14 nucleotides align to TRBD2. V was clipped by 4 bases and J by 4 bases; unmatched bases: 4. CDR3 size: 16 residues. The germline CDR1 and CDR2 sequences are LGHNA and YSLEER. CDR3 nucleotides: TGCGCCAGCAGCCTGACTAGCGGGAGGGCCGCAGATACGCAGTATTTT. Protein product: CASSLTSGRAADTQYF.

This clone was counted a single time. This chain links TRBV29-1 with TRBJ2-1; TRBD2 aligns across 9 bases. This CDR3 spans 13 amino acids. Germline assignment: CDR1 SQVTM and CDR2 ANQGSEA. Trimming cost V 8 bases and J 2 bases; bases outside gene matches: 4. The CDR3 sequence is CSCGGATYNEQFF. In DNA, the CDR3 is TGCAGCTGCGGGGGGGCGACCTACAATGAGCAGTTCTTC.